This T cell receptor (beta chain) was obtained from a study of blood T cell repertoires in COVID-19. Across the whole study: Samples came from the United States, Italy and Spain, spanning acute and convalescent COVID-19. PBMCs, B-cell-depleted T cells, or T cells provided the cDNA or gDNA that made up the material.

Followed over time, Seattle patients had been enrolled while infection was active. The CDR3 sequence is 14 residues long. Trimming stripped 3 bases from V and 7 bases from J, with 15 bases between. In germline, CDR1 is MNHNS, CDR2 SASEGT. Clones were read by immunoSEQ multiplex PCR, and TCRdb kept only the in-frame ones, dropping some. Of some 450,000 clones listed, approximately 88% were seen once; the top ten hold roughly 13%. V usage is TRBV6-1 and J usage is TRBJ1-1; D unclear. Sequencing was carried out using peripheral blood. This TCR was recovered from a woman aged 45-65 years with COVID-19, enrolled during active disease. In DNA, the CDR3 is TGTGCCAGCAGTGAGAGTATCGACAATTATGAAGCTTTCTTT. This sequence encodes CASSESIDNYEAFF.